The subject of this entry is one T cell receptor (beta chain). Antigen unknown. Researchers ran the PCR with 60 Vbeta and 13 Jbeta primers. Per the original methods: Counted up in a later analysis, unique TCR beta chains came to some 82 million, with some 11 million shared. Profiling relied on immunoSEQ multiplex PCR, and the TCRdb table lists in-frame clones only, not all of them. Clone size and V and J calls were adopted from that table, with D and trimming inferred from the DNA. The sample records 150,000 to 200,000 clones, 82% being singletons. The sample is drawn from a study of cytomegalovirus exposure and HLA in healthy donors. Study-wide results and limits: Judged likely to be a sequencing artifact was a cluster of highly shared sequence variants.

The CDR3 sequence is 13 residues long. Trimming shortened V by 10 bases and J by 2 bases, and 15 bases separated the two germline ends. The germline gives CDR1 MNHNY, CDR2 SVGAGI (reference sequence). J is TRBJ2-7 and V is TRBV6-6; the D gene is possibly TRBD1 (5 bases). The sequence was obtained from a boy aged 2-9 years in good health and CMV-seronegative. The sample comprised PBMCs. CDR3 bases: TGTGCCATCTCCGGTGGGGCGGCCTACGAGCAGTACTTC. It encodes CAISGGAAYEQYF.